This TCR beta chain comes out of a study of blood T cell repertoires in COVID-19. Original methodology: Cell counts per sample came from amplifying reference gene primers. Some clones are missing from TCRdb's copy, which holds only in-frame ones; the method was immunoSEQ multiplex PCR. From that table come the V and J calls and clone size; the DNA was used to work out D and trimming. The table lists under 150,000 clones, around 82% of them singletons. Study members were between about 18 and 100 years old and lived in approximately 25 US regions. The germline V gene has CDR1 MNHEY and CDR2 SVGAGI. This CDR3 has 14 amino acids. Trimming shortened V by 0 bases and J by 4 bases, and 9 bases separated the two germline ends.

The material sequenced was PBMCs or T cells enriched from blood (not recorded which). This receptor was obtained from a middle-aged man with acute COVID-19. V is TRBV6-5 and J is TRBJ1-2; D perhaps matches TRBD1 (6 bases). Here the CDR3 reads CASSYSPDSYGYTF. The CDR3 nucleotides read TGTGCCAGCAGTTACTCCCCGGACAGCTATGGCTACACCTTC.